This T cell receptor beta chain was documented in a study of blood T cell repertoires in COVID-19. Study background: Acute-phase and convalescent COVID-19 samples originated in the United States, Italy and Spain.

In germline, CDR1 is LNHDA, CDR2 SQIVND (reference sequence). V dropped 5 bases and J dropped 4; count of bases not matched to a gene: 5. CDR3 length: 14 residues. Under the authors' procedure: Reference gene primer amplification yielded estimated nucleated cell counts. Clones were sequenced by immunoSEQ multiplex PCR, and TCRdb holds only the in-frame ones, with some missing. V and J calls and clone size are copied from that table; D and trimming were computed from the DNA. The data hold 180,000 or so clones, with roughly 84% observed a single time. Sequenced sample: peripheral blood. The sequence was collected from a human donor with acute or convalescent COVID-19. The donor label of this sample is uncertain. The chain couples TRBV19 to TRBJ1-5, with 7 positions matching TRBD1. The DNA of the CDR3 is TGTGCCAGTAGTGCCGGGACAGTGAATCAGCCCCAGCATTTT. Translated, it gives CASSAGTVNQPQHF.